One and the same sample provided the 4 T cell receptor beta chains below, sequenced in a study of blood T cells in healthy people across ages. Primed by a sample-barcoded 5' primer and a J-beta primer mix, a second PCR proceeded for about 6 to 11 cycles. One entry per CDR3 protein, called by TCRdb with MiXCR from the 5' RACE reads. The table has about 1.7 million distinct CDR3 sequences, roughly 27% seen once. What was sequenced was blood. These receptor sequences come from a woman aged 25 to 39 in good health.

This clonotype has ten or more counts. The CDR3 nucleotides read TGTGCCACCAGTGATCCAGGTGTCCAAGAGACCCAGTACTTC. Its protein is CATSDPGVQETQYF. This chain links TRBV24-1 with TRBJ2-5; D call uncertain. The germline gives CDR1 KGHDR, CDR2 SFDVKD. Trimming took 3 bases from V and 1 from J, leaving 8 bases between them. The CDR3 runs to 14 residues.

This clonotype came up once. The CDR3 DNA reads TGTGCCAGCTCGGGGAGCCCGGGGGGCCAATCCCCCCACAATGAGCAGTTCTTC. It translates to CASSGSPGGQSPHNEQFF. The rearrangement joins TRBV6-1 to TRBJ2-1, with D possibly being TRBD2 (7 bases). This CDR3 region has 18 residues. CDR1 and CDR2 from the germline V gene are MNHNS and SASEGT. V gave up 8 bases and J gave up 5 bases, with 28 bases separating them.

This chain connects TRBV5-1 to TRBJ2-1; 10 bases map to TRBD2. V lost 0 bases, J lost 5 bases, and 5 bases stayed unmatched. This CDR3 is built from 16 residues. Germline values: CDR1 SGHRS, CDR2 YFSETQ. CDR3 DNA: TGCGCCAGCAGCTTGGGTGGGACTAGCGTAAACAATGAGCAGTTCTTC. Translating it yields CASSLGGTSVNNEQFF.

This chain uses TRBV6-2 or TRBV6-3 with TRBJ2-7; tentatively, D is TRBD1 (5 bases). The CDR3 has 16 amino acids. V was pared by 8 bases and J by 4 bases, with 24 bases between. Germline CDR1 MNHEY, CDR2 SVGEGT. Written as DNA, the CDR3 is TGTGCCAGCTCGGATACAAAACAGGCGAAACGATACGAGCAGTACTTC. This gives the protein CASSDTKQAKRYEQYF.